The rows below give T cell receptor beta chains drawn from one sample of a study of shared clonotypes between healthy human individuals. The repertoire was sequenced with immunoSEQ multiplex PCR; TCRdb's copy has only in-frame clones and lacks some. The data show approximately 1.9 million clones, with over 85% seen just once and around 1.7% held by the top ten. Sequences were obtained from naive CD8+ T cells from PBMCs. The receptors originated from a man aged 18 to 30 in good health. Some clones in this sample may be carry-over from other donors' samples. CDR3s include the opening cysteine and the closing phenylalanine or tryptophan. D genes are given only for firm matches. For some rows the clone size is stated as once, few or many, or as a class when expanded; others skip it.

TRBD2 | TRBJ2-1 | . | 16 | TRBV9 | CASSVATGGPYNEQFF | TGTGCCAGCAGCGTAGCTACGGGAGGGCCATACAATGAGCAGTTCTTC
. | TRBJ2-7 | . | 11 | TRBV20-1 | CSARGSYEQYF | TGCAGTGCTAGAGGTAGCTACGAGCAGTACTTC
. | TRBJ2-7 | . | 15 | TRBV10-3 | CAISDFGDRAYEQYF | TGTGCCATCAGTGATTTCGGCGACAGAGCCTACGAGCAGTACTTC
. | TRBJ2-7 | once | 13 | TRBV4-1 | CASSPTGLYEQYF | TGCGCCAGCAGCCCAACCGGCCTATACGAGCAGTACTTC
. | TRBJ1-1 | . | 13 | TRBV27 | CASRWGVGTEAFF | TGTGCCAGCAGATGGGGAGTAGGCACTGAAGCTTTCTTT
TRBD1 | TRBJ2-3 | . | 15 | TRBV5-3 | CARSRTGKSTDTQYF | TGTGCCAGAAGCAGGACAGGGAAAAGTACAGATACGCAGTATTTT
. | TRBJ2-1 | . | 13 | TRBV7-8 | CASSLSSHNEQFF | TGTGCCAGCAGCTTATCCAGTCACAATGAGCAGTTCTTC
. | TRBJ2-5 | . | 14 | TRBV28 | CASRFSPESSTQYF | TGTGCCAGCAGGTTCAGCCCTGAGAGCTCGACCCAGTACTTC
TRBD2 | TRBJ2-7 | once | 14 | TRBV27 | CASGPRDYRNEQYF | TGTGCCAGCGGTCCGCGGGACTACCGCAACGAGCAGTACTTC
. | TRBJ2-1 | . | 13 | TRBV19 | CASSMASFNEQFF | TGTGCCAGTAGTATGGCCAGCTTCAATGAGCAGTTCTTC
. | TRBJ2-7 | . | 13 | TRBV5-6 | CASSLASVYEQYF | TGTGCCAGCAGCTTGGCGTCAGTCTACGAGCAGTACTTC
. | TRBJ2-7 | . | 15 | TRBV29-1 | CSALVDREYSYEQYF | TGCAGCGCCCTGGTTGATCGGGAGTATAGCTACGAGCAGTACTTC
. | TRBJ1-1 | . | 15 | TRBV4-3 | CASSQTTSGATEAFF | TGCGCCAGCAGCCAAACCACTTCAGGGGCCACTGAAGCTTTCTTT
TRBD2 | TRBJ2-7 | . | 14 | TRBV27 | CASSPGSGGYEQYF | TGTGCCAGCAGTCCTGGGAGCGGGGGCTACGAGCAGTACTTC
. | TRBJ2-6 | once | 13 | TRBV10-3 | CATYVSGANVLTF | TGTGCCACGTATGTGTCTGGGGCCAACGTCCTGACTTTC
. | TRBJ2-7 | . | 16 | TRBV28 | CASSYPRLEKPYEQYF | TGTGCCAGCAGCTACCCCCGCCTGGAAAAACCCTACGAGCAGTACTTC
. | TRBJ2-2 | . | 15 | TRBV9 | CASSVESGLGGELFF | TGTGCCAGCAGCGTCGAGAGCGGGTTAGGCGGGGAGCTGTTTTTT
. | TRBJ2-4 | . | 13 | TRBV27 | CASSLRTGNIQYF | TGTGCCAGCAGTCTACGGACGGGTAACATTCAGTACTTC
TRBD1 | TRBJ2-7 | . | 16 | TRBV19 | CASSTGPGQGYYEQYF | TGTGCCAGTAGTACGGGACCGGGACAGGGTTATTACGAGCAGTACTTC
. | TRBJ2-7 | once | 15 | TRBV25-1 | CASSDPQGNSYEQYF | TGTGCCAGCAGTGACCCGCAGGGCAATTCCTACGAGCAGTACTTC
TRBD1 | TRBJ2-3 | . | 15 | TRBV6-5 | CASSYFAGGVDTQYF | TGTGCCAGCAGTTACTTCGCAGGGGGCGTAGATACGCAGTATTTT
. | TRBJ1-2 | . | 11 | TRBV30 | CACSPGYGYTF | TGTGCCTGCTCACCAGGGTATGGCTACACCTTC
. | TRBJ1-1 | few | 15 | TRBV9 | CASSPSQVRNTEAFF | TGTGCCAGCAGTCCCAGTCAAGTGAGGAACACTGAAGCTTTCTTT
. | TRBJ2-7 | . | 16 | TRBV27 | CASSSLRVAEGYEQYF | TGTGCCAGCAGCTCCCTTAGAGTAGCGGAGGGCTACGAGCAGTACTTC
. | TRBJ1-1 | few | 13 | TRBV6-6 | CASSYGGGGEAFF | TGTGCCAGCAGTTACGGGGGAGGAGGGGAAGCTTTCTTT
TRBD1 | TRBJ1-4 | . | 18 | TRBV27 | CASRPGQAILPTNEKLFF | TGTGCCAGCAGACCGGGACAGGCGATACTGCCGACTAATGAAAAACTGTTTTTT
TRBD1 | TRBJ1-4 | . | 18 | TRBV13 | CASSLVGDRGATNEKLFF | TGTGCCAGCAGCTTAGTCGGGGACAGGGGTGCAACTAATGAAAAACTGTTTTTT
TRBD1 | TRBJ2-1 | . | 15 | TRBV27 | CASSIGTGEWNEQFF | TGTGCCAGCTCTATCGGGACAGGGGAGTGGAATGAGCAGTTCTTC
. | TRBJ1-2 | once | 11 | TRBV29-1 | CSVVGGVGYTF | TGCAGCGTTGTAGGCGGGGTTGGCTACACCTTC
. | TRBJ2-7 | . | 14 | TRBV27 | CASSLLRGPYEQYF | TGTGCCAGCAGTTTACTACGAGGCCCCTACGAGCAGTACTTC
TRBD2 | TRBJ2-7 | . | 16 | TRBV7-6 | CASSLPSGSVTYEQYF | TGTGCCAGCAGCTTACCTAGCGGGAGCGTCACCTACGAGCAGTACTTC
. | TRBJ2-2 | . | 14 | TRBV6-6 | CASSYSRATGELFF | TGTGCCAGCAGTTACTCCAGAGCAACCGGGGAGCTGTTTTTT
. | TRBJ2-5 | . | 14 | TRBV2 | CASSDAAVGETQYF | TGTGCCAGCAGTGATGCGGCGGTGGGGGAGACCCAGTACTTC
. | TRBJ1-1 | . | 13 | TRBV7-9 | CASSLTGYTEAFF | TGTGCCAGCAGCCTAACAGGATACACTGAAGCTTTCTTT
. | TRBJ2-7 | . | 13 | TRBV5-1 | CASSLAGVYEQYF | TGCGCCAGCAGCTTGGCAGGGGTCTACGAGCAGTACTTC
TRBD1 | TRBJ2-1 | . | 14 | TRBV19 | CASSIKGAIDEQFF | TGTGCCAGTAGTATTAAGGGGGCGATTGATGAGCAGTTCTTC
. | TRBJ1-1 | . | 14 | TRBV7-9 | CASSLVNRNTEAFF | TGTGCCAGCAGCTTAGTAAACAGGAACACTGAAGCTTTCTTT
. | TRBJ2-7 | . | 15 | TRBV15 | CATSRDLDTPYEQYF | TGTGCCACCAGCAGAGATCTGGACACACCCTACGAGCAGTACTTC
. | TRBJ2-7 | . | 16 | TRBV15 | CATSRDRSSLAYEQYF | TGTGCCACCAGCAGAGATCGTTCGAGTTTAGCCTACGAGCAGTACTTC
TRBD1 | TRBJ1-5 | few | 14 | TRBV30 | CAWSGTGMNQPQHF | TGTGCCTGGAGCGGGACAGGGATGAATCAGCCCCAGCATTTT
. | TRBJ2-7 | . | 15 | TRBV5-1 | CASSLAMGARYEQYF | TGCGCCAGCAGCTTGGCCATGGGGGCGCGGTACGAGCAGTACTTC
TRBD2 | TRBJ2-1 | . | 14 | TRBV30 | CAWSLAGGYNEQFF | TGTGCCTGGAGTCTAGCGGGGGGATACAATGAGCAGTTCTTC
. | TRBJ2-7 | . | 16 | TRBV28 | CASSYAGGVSSYEQYF | TGTGCCAGCAGTTACGCCGGGGGTGTATCCTCCTACGAGCAGTACTTC
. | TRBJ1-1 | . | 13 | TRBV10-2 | CAGSRAPNTEAFF | TGCGCCGGCAGTCGGGCTCCGAACACTGAAGCTTTCTTT
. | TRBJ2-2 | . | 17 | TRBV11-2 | CASSLWSRAGEAGELFF | TGTGCCAGCAGCTTATGGTCTAGGGCAGGGGAAGCCGGGGAGCTGTTTTTT
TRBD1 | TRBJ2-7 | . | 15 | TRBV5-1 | CASSLIDRGEREQYF | TGCGCCAGCAGCTTGATAGACAGGGGGGAGCGCGAGCAGTACTTC
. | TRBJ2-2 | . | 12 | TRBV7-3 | CASSPTIGELFF | TGTGCCAGCAGCCCCACAATCGGGGAGCTGTTTTTT
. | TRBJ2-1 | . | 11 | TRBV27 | CASSYGNEQFF | TGTGCCAGCAGTTACGGCAATGAGCAGTTCTTC
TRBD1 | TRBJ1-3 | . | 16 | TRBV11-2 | CASSLETTGYGNTIYF | TGTGCCAGCAGCTTAGAAACGACAGGGTATGGAAACACCATATATTTT
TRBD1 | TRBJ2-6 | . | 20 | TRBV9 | CASSVVTGAPLRSGANVLTF | TGTGCCAGCAGCGTAGTAACAGGGGCTCCCCTAAGGTCTGGGGCCAACGTCCTGACTTTC
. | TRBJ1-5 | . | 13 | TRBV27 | CASSLATNGPQHF | TGTGCCAGCAGTTTGGCGACTAACGGGCCCCAGCATTTT
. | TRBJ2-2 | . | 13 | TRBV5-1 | CASRWTSTGELFF | TGCGCCAGCAGGTGGACGAGCACCGGGGAGCTGTTTTTT
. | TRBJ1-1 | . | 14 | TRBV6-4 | CASSEEIGNTEAFF | TGTGCCAGCAGTGAGGAGATTGGAAACACTGAAGCTTTCTTT